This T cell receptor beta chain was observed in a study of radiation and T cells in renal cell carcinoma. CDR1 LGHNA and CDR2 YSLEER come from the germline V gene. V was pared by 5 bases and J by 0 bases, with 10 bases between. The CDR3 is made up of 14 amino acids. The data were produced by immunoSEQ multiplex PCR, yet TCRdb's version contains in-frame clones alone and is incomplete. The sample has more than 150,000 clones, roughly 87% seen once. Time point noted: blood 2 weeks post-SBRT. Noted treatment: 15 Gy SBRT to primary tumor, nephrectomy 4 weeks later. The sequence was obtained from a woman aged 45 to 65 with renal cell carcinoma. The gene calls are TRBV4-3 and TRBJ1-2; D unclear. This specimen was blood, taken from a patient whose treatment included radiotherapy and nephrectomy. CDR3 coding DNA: TGCGCCAGCAGCTTAGCGATTTCTAACTATGGCTACACCTTC. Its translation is CASSLAISNYGYTF.